This T cell receptor (beta chain) was obtained from a study of CD8 T cells in ankylosing spondylitis. Findings and caveats of the study: Peripheral blood samples showed relatively rare disease-linked clones, and these clones were CD8+. Existing reports had already noted some motif variants in reactive arthritis synovial fluid and blood. Among TCR beta sequences, a motif of under 10 highly homologous variants appeared characteristic of ankylosing spondylitis blood. Reportedly, matched ankylosing spondylitis synovial fluid was significantly enriched for disease-linked clones.

This clonotype showed up many times. Its specificity is not known. The CDR3 is 14 residues long. Trimming removed 2 bases at V and 0 bases at J, with 8 bases between. Germline V gene lookup returns CDR1 SGHRS and CDR2 YFSETQ. Using its own MiXCR run on the 5' RACE reads, TCRdb lists one record per CDR3 protein. The data contain roughly 230,000 distinct CDR3 sequences, approximately 8% of them singletons. The chain combines TRBV5-1 with TRBJ1-1; D gene uncertain. What was sequenced was blood, either unsorted or a sorted T cell fraction (not recorded which). The TCR was taken from a female donor with ankylosing spondylitis or in good health (not recorded which). The CDR3 loop is CASSFEGMNTEAFF. As DNA, the CDR3 is TGCGCCAGCAGCTTTGAAGGGATGAACACTGAAGCTTTCTTT.